Each of the 9 T cell receptor beta chains below was sequenced from the same sample in a study of blood T cells in healthy people across ages. For the second PCR, which ran for about 6 to 11 cycles, a sample-barcoded 5' primer and a J-beta primer mix were used. One entry per CDR3 protein results from TCRdb running MiXCR on the 5' RACE reads. The top ten hold less than 2.5% of the sample, which has roughly 1,800,000 distinct CDR3 sequences, about 50% seen once. Sequenced input: blood. The receptors derive from a woman aged 40-49 years in good health.

CDR3 residues: CSAVDVSSYNEQFF. CDR3 DNA sequence: TGCAGCGCTGTAGACGTAAGCTCCTACAATGAGCAGTTCTTC. V and J are TRBV29-1 and TRBJ2-1; D not resolved. The ends were cut back, 7 bases at V and 0 bases at J, with 13 bases in the middle. Germline V gene data show CDR1 as SQVTM and CDR2 as ANQGSEA. The CDR3 contains 14 residues.

This chain connects TRBV9 to TRBJ1-2; TRBD1 is a possible D gene (5 bases). The V end lost 0 bases, the J end lost 4 bases, and 10 bases lay between the germline ends. Per the germline V gene, CDR1 is SGDLS and CDR2 is YYNGEE. CDR3 length equals 14 residues. The DNA for the CDR3 is TGTGCCAGCAGCGTAGCTGGGGGGTTCTATGGCTACACCTTC. Protein product: CASSVAGGFYGYTF.

V gene TRBV27 combines with J gene TRBJ2-7, with TRBD2 as a possible D gene (5 bases). This CDR3 region has 18 residues. Trimming took 4 bases from V and 0 from J, leaving 22 bases between them. Per germline, CDR1 MNHEY and CDR2 SMNVEV (reference sequence). CDR3 sequence reads: CASSWRPRAEPNSYEQYF. The CDR3 DNA follows: TGTGCCAGCAGTTGGCGCCCGCGAGCGGAGCCTAACTCCTACGAGCAGTACTTC.

The CDR3: CASSYQTVRTAEAFF. CDR3 bases: TGTGCCAGCAGTTACCAGACTGTAAGGACCGCTGAAGCTTTCTTT. The rearrangement links TRBV6-6 to TRBJ1-1; no clear D gene. The V and J ends lost 2 bases and 6 bases respectively, with 16 bases between them. The germline gives CDR1 MNHNY, CDR2 SVGAGI (reference sequence). The CDR3 has 15 residues.

This clonotype was observed a handful of times. The V gene is TRBV12-3 or TRBV12-4, the J gene TRBJ1-2, with 8 bases matching TRBD1. V was clipped by 7 bases and J by 4 bases; unmatched bases: 5. CDR3 length: 13 residues. CDR3 in amino acids: CASTPGTGYGYTF. The CDR3 bases are TGTGCCAGCACACCAGGGACAGGCTATGGCTACACCTTC.

Here the CDR3 DNA reads TGTGCCAGCAATTCCGCAGGGTCCCAAGAGACCCAGTACTTC. Translating it yields CASNSAGSQETQYF. The chain combines TRBV6-2 or TRBV6-3 with TRBJ2-5; tentative D call: TRBD1 (5 bases). V was trimmed by 7 bases and J by 1 base, leaving 13 bases between them. From germline, CDR1 is MNHEY and CDR2 SVGEGT. This CDR3 comprises 14 residues.

This clonotype has just a few counts. DNA of the CDR3: TGTGCCAGCAGCTACGGCACGAACACTGAAGCTTTCTTT. It specifies CASSYGTNTEAFF. The rearrangement links TRBV11-1 to TRBJ1-1; D remains ambiguous. Germline values: CDR1 SGHAT, CDR2 FQDESV (reference sequence). CDR3 length: 13 residues. Trimming removed 4 bases at V and 1 base at J, with 7 bases between.

This sequence joins TRBV28 and TRBJ2-5, with D possibly matching TRBD1 (7 bases). CDR3 size: 16 residues. Germline CDR1 is MDHEN and CDR2 is SYDVKM. The V end was cut by 5 bases, the J end by 11 bases, with 27 bases between. The chain's CDR3 is CASSGGWDSPYNEQYF. CDR3 DNA: TGTGCCAGCAGTGGGGGGTGGGACAGCCCCTACAATGAGCAGTACTTC.

This chain joins TRBV6-6 and TRBJ1-2; 7 nucleotides match TRBD1. The CDR3 is 16 amino acids. The V and J ends lost 5 bases and 3 bases, in that order; junction bases with no gene match: 12. Per the germline V gene, CDR1 is MNHNY and CDR2 is SVGAGI (reference sequence). DNA of the CDR3: TGTGCCAGCAGTACACCGGAAGGGACAGCTTACTATGGCTACACCTTC. The encoded protein is CASSTPEGTAYYGYTF.